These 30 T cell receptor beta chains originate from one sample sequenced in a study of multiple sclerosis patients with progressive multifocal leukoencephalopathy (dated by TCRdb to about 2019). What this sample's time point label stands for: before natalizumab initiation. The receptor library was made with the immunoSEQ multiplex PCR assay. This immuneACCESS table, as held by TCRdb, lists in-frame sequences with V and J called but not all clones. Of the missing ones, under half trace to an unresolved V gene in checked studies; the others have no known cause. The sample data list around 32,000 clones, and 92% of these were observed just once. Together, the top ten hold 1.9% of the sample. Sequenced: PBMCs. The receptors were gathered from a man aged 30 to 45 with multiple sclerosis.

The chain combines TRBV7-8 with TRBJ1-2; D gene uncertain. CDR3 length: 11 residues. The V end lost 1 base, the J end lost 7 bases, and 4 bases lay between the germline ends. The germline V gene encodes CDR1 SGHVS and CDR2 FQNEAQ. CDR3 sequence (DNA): TGTGCCAGCAGCTTAGGAGGTGGCTACACCTTC. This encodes CASSLGGGYTF.

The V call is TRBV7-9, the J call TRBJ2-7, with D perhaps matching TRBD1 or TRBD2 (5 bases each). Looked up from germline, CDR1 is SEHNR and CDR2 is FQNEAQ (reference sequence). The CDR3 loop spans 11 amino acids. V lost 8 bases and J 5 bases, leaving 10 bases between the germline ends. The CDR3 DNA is TGTGCCAGCCAAGGGGACCACGAGCAGTACTTC. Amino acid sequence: CASQGDHEQYF.

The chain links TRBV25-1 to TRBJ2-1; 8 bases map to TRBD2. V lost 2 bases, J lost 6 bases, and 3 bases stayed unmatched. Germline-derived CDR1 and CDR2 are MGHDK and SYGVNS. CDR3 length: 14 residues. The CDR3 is CASSEKREFNEQFF. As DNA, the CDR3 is TGTGCCAGCAGTGAAAAGCGGGAGTTCAATGAGCAGTTCTTC.

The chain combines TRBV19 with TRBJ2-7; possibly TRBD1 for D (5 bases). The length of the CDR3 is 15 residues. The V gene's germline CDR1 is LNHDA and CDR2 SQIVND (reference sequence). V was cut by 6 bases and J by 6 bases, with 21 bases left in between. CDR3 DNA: TGTGCCAGTAGCGCGGACACCCCGAGGTTCGGCGAGCAGTACTTC. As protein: CASSADTPRFGEQYF.

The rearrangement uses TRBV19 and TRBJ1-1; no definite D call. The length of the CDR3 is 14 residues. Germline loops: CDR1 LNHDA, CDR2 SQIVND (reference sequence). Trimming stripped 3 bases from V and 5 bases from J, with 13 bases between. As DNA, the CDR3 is TGTGCCAGTAGTATTCGCGGGAAGAGTACTGAAGCTTTCTTT. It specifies CASSIRGKSTEAFF.

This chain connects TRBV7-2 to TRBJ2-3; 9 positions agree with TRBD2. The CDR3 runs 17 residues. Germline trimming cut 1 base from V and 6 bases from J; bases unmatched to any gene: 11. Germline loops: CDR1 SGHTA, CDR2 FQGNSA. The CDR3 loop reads CASSLGVSAGGLDTQYF. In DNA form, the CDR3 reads TGTGCCAGCAGCTTAGGGGTCAGTGCGGGAGGGCTTGATACGCAGTATTTT.

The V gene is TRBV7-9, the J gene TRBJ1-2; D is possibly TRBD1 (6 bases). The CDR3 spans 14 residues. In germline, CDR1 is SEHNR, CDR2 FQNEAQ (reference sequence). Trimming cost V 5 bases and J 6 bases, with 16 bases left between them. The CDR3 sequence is CASSVGTRRDGYTF. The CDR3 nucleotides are TGTGCCAGCAGCGTCGGGACAAGGCGGGATGGCTACACCTTC.

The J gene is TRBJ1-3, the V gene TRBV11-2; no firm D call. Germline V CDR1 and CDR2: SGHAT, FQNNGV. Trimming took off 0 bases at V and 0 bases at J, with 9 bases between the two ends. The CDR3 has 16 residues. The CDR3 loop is CASSLEGAYSGNTIYF. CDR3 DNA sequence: TGTGCCAGCAGCTTAGAAGGCGCGTACTCTGGAAACACCATATATTTT.

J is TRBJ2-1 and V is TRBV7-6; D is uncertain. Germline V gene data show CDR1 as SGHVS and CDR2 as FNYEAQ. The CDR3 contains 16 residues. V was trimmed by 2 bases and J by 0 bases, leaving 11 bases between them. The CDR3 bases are TGTGCCAGCAGCTTAACTCCCAGGAGCTCCTACAATGAGCAGTTCTTC. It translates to CASSLTPRSSYNEQFF.

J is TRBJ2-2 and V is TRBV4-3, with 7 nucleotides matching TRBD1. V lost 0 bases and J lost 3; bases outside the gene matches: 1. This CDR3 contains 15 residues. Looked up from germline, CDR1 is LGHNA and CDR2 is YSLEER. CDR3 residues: CASSQDRGYTGELFF. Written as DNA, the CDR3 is TGCGCCAGCAGCCAAGACAGGGGGTACACCGGGGAGCTGTTTTTT.

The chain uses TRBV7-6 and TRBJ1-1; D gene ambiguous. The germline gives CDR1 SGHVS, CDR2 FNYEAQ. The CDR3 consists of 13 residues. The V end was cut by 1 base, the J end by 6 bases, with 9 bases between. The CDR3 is CASSLGSGAEAFF. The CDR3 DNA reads TGTGCCAGCAGCTTAGGATCCGGGGCTGAAGCTTTCTTT.

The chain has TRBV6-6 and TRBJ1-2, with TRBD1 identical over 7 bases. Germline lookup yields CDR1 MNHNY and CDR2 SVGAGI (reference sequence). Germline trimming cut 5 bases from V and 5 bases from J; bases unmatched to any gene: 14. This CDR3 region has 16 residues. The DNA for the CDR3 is TGTGCCAGCAGTCAAAGACCGGGACAGCTTAAGTATGGCTACACCTTC. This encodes CASSQRPGQLKYGYTF.

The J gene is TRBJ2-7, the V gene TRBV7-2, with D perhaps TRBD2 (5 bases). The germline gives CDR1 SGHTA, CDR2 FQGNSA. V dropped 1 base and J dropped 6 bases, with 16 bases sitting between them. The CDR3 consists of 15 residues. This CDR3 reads CASSLDTGVLSEQYF. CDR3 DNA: TGTGCCAGCAGCTTAGACACCGGGGTTCTTTCCGAGCAGTACTTC. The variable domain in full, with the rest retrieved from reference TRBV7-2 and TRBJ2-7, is GAGVSQSPSNKVTEKGKDVELRCDPISGHTALYWYRQSLGQGLEFLIYFQGNSAPDKSGLPSDRFSAERTGGSVSTLTIQRTQQEDSAVYLCASSLDTGVLSEQYFGPGTRLTVT.

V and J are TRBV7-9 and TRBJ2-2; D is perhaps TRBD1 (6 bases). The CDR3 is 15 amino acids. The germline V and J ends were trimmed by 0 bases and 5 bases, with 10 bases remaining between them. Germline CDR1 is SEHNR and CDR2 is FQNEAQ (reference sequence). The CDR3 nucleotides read TGTGCCAGCAGCTTAGCAGAGGGGGATACCGGGGAGCTGTTTTTT. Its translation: CASSLAEGDTGELFF.

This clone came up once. CDR3 residues: CASSSRTSGRADTQYF. As DNA, the CDR3 is TGTGCCAGCAGTTCCCGGACTAGCGGGAGGGCTGATACGCAGTATTTT. The chain is built from TRBV6-5 and TRBJ2-3; 15 bases are a match to TRBD2. CDR3 length: 16 residues. J was trimmed by 6 bases and V by 4 bases; bases with no gene match: 5. The germline V gene has CDR1 MNHEY and CDR2 SVGAGI.

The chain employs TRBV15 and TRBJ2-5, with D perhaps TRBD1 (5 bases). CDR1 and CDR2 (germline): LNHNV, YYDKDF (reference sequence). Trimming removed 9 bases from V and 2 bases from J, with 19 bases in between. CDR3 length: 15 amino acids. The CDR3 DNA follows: TGTGCCACTAAATCGTGGCAGGGCACGCAAGAGACCCAGTACTTC. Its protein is CATKSWQGTQETQYF.

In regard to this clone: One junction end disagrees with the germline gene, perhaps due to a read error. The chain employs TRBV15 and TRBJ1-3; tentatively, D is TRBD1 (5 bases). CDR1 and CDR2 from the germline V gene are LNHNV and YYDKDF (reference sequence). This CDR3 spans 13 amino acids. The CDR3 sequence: CVTSRAAGNTIYF. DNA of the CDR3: TGTGTCACCAGCAGGGCAGCTGGAAACACCATATATTTT.

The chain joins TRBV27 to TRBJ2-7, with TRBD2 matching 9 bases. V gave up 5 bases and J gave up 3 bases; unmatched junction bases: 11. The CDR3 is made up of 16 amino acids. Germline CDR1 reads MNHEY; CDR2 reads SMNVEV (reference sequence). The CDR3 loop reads CASSVSGGTSFYEQYV. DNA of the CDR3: TGTGCCAGCAGTGTTTCGGGGGGGACTAGCTTCTACGAGCAGTACGTC.

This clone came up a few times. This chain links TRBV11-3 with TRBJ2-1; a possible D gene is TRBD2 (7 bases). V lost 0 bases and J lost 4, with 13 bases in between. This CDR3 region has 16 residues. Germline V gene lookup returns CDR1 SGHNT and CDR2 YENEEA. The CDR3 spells CASSLDSGGAYNEQFF. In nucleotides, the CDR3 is TGTGCCAGCAGCTTAGATTCGGGGGGCGCGTACAATGAGCAGTTCTTC.

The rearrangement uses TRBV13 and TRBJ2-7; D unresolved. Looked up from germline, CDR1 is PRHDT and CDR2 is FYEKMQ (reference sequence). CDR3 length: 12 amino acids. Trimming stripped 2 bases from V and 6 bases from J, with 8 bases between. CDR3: CASSLLRGEQYV. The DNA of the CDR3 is TGTGCCAGCAGCTTATTAAGAGGCGAGCAGTACGTC.

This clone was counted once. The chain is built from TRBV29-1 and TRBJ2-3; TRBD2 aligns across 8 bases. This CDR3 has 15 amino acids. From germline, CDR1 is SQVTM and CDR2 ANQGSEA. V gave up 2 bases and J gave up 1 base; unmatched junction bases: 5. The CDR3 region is CSVETSGRGTDTQYF. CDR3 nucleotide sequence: TGCAGCGTTGAAACTAGCGGAAGGGGCACAGATACGCAGTATTTT.

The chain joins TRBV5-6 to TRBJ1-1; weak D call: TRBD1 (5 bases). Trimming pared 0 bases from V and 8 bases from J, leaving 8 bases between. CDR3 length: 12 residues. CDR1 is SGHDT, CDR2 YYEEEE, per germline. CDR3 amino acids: CASSLVRGEAFF. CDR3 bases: TGTGCCAGCAGCTTGGTTAGGGGAGAAGCTTTCTTT.

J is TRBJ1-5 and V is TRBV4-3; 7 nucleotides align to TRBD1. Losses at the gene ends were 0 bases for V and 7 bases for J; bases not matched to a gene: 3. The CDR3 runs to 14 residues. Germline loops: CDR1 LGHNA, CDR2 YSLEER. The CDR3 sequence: CASSQERGLQPQHF. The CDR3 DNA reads TGCGCCAGCAGCCAAGAGAGGGGGCTGCAGCCCCAGCATTTT.

The CDR3 DNA follows: TGTGCCAGTAGTACGAGGGGTGGCTTCATAGATACGCAGTATTTT. Translation gives CASSTRGGFIDTQYF. J is TRBJ2-3 and V is TRBV19; D might be TRBD1 or TRBD2, each matching 5 bases. The V gene lost 4 bases and the J gene lost 5 bases, with 16 bases spanning the gap. CDR1 is LNHDA and CDR2 is SQIVND in the germline V gene (reference sequence). The CDR3 totals 15 residues.

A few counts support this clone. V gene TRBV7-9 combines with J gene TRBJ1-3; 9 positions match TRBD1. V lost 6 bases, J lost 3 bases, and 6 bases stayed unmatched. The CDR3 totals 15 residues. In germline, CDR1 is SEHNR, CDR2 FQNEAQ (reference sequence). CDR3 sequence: CASSSTGGLGNTIYF. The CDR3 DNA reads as TGTGCCAGCAGTTCCACAGGGGGCCTTGGAAACACCATATATTTT.

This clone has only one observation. CDR3: CASSLQGAGEAFF. Written as DNA, the CDR3 is TGTGCCAGTAGTTTGCAGGGGGCGGGTGAAGCTTTCTTT. The J gene is TRBJ1-1, the V gene TRBV19, with 8 bases fitting TRBD1. The germline V gene encodes CDR1 LNHDA and CDR2 SQIVND (reference sequence). J lost 7 bases, V lost 5 bases, and 6 bases had no gene match. CDR3 size: 13 residues. The full variable domain, in which reference TRBV19 and TRBJ1-1 provide the parts outside the CDR3, is DGGITQSPKYLFRKEGQNVTLSCEQNLNHDAMYWYRQDPGQGLRLIYYSQIVNDFQKGDIAEGYSVSREKKESFPLTVTSAQKNPTAFYLCASSLQGAGEAFFGQGTRLTVV.

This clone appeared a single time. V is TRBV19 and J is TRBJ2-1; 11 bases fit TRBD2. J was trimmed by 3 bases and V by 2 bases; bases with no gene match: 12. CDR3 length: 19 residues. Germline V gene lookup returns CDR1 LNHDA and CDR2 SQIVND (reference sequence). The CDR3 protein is CASSIRGSGRAIFYNEQFF. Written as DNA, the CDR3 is TGTGCCAGTAGTATACGTGGTAGCGGGAGGGCCATATTCTACAATGAGCAGTTCTTC.

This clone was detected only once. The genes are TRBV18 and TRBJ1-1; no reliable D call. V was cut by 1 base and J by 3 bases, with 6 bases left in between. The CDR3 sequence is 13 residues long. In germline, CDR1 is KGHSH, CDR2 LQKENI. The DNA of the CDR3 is TGTGCCAGCTCACCACATAGGGACACTGAAGCTTTCTTT. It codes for CASSPHRDTEAFF.

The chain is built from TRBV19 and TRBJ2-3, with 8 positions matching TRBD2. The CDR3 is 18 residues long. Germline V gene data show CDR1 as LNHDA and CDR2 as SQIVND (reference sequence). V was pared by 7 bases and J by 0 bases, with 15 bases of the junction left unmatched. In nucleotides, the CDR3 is TGTGCCAGTAAGCAGCGGGGGTTGGCTATTACTAGCACAGATACGCAGTATTTT. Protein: CASKQRGLAITSTDTQYF.

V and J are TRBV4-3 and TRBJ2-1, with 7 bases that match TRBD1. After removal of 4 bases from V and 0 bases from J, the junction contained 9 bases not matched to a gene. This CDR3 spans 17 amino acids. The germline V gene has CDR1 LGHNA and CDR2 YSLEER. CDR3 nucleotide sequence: TGCGCCAGCAGCCCTTCACCGGGACAGAGCTCCTACAATGAGCAGTTCTTC. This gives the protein CASSPSPGQSSYNEQFF.